This T cell receptor beta chain emerged from a study of cytomegalovirus exposure and HLA in healthy donors. This CDR3 is 14 amino acids long. Trimming cost V 5 bases and J 4 bases; bases outside gene matches: 4. The V gene's germline CDR1 is SGHTA and CDR2 FQGNSA. A few counts support this clone. Its antigen is not identified. PCR used 60 Vbeta primers and 13 Jbeta primers. Produced via immunoSEQ multiplex PCR; TCRdb's table is partial and in-frame only. Of approximately 220,000 clones listed, roughly 84% are singletons. Broader study findings: Data from an earlier analysis indicated that most TCR beta V segments were productive either about 87% or about 30% of the time. Several top significant clusters appeared, in a later analysis, to be linked to common viral pathogens. Sequencing likely caused a cluster of highly shared sequence variants. Analysis performed later found 16,951 TCR beta sequences associated with HLA alleles at 0.05 false discovery rate.

This chain joins TRBV7-2 and TRBJ1-1; 10 bases are shared with TRBD1. This receptor was identified in a girl between 10 and 17 years old in good health and CMV-seronegative. Input material: PBMCs. CDR3 in amino acids: CASSGRTGGTEAFF. The CDR3 coding sequence is TGTGCCAGCAGCGGAAGGACAGGGGGCACTGAAGCTTTCTTT.